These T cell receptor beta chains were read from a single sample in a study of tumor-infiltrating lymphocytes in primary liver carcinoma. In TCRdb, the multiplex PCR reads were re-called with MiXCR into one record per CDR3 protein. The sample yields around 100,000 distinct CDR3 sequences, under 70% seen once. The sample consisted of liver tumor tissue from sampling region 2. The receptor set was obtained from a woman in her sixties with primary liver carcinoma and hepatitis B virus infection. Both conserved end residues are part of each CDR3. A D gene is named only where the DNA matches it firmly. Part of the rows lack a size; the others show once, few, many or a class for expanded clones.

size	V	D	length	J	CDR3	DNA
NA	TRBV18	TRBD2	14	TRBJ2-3	CASSPASGRDTQYF	TGTGCCAGCTCACCAGCTAGCGGGAGGGATACGCAGTATTTT
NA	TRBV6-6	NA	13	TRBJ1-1	CAIKKAGRTEAFF	TGTGCCATCAAGAAGGCAGGGCGGACTGAAGCTTTCTTT
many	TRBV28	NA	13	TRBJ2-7	CASRKAPVDEQYF	TGTGCCAGCAGAAAAGCCCCAGTGGACGAGCAGTACTTC
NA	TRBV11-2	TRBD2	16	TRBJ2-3	CARSASSGASTDTQYF	TGTGCCAGGAGTGCTAGTAGCGGGGCTAGCACAGATACGCAGTATTTT
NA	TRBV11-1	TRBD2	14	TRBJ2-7	CASSRLAGGTEQYF	TGTGCCAGCTCCCGACTAGCGGGAGGTACCGAGCAGTACTTC
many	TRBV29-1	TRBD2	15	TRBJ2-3	CSVEGLAGVEDTQYF	TGCAGCGTTGAGGGACTAGCGGGAGTAGAAGATACGCAGTATTTT
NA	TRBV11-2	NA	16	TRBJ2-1	CASSRLNTEVADEQFF	TGTGCCAGCAGCCGACTAAACACAGAGGTTGCCGATGAGCAGTTCTTC
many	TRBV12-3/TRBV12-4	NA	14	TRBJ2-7	CASSLQGYYYEQYF	TGTGCCAGCAGTCTACAGGGTTACTACTACGAGCAGTACTTC
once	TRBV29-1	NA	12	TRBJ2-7	CSVAGPVCKQYF	TGCAGCGTTGCGGGACCAGTCTGCAAGCAGTACTTC
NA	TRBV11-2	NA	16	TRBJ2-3	CASSLGGWLSINTQYF	TGTGCCAGCAGCTTAGGGGGCTGGTTAAGCATAAATACGCAGTATTTT
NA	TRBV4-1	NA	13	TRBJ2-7	CASSHRNSHEQYF	TGCGCCAGCAGCCATCGTAACTCCCACGAGCAGTACTTC
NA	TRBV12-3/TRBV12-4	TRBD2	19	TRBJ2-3	CAGSLGRLAGVFSTDTQYF	TGTGCCGGCAGTTTGGGTCGGCTAGCGGGAGTGTTCAGCACAGATACGCAGTATTTT
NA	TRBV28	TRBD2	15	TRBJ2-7	CASSHSGTDSYEQYF	TGTGCCAGTAGTCACAGCGGGACCGACTCCTACGAGCAGTACTTC
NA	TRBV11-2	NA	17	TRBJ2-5	CASSLEPGMGLEETQYF	TGTGCTAGCAGCTTAGAGCCGGGTATGGGGTTAGAAGAGACCCAGTACTTC
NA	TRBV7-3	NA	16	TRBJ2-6	CASSPTPGSGANVLTF	TGTGCCAGCAGCCCGACCCCGGGTTCTGGGGCCAACGTCCTGACTTTC
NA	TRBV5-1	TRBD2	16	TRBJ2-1	CASSLEAGGPLNEQFF	TGCGCCAGCAGCTTGGAAGCGGGAGGGCCACTCAATGAGCAGTTCTTC
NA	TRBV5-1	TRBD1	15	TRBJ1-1	CASSLPPGQGSETFF	TGTGCCAGCAGCTTGCCACCGGGACAGGGGTCTGAAACTTTCTTT
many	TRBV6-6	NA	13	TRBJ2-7	CASSLTGGGQQYF	TGTGCCAGCAGTCTCACGGGTGGGGGGCAGCAGTACTTC
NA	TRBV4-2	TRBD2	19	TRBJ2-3	CTSSQVGGLAGGLRDTQYF	TGTACCAGCAGCCAAGTAGGAGGGCTAGCGGGAGGCCTCAGGGATACGCAGTATTTT
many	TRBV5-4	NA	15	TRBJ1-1	CASSLYQRRNTEAFF	TGTGCCAGCAGCTTGTATCAGAGGAGGAACACTGAAGCTTTCTTT
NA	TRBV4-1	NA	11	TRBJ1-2	CASSRDMSYTF	TGCGCCAGCAGCCGTGACATGAGCTACACCTTC
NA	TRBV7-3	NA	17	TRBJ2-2	CASSLLPINANTGELVF	TGTGCCAGCAGCTTACTCCCAATTAACGCGAACACCGGGGAGCTGGTTTTT
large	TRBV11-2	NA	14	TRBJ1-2	CASSFSQANYGYTF	TGTGCCAGCAGCTTTTCACAGGCTAACTATGGCTACACCTTC
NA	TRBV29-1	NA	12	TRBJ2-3	CSVAFGADTQYF	TGCAGCGTCGCGTTTGGCGCAGATACGCAGTATTTT
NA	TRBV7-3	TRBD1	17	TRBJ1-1	CASSLRPPTGGRTEAFF	TGTGCCAGCAGCTTAAGGCCCCCGACAGGGGGCCGTACTGAAGCTTTCTTT
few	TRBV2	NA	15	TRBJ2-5	CASRLSPGPKETQYF	TGTGCCAGCAGGCTCTCACCGGGACCGAAAGAGACCCAGTACTTC
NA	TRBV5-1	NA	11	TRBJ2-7	CASSLNREKYF	TGCGCCAGCAGCTTGAACAGGGAGAAGTACTTC
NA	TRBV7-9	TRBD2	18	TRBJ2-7	CTSSFKSGLAGGPYKQYF	TGTACCAGCAGCTTTAAATCTGGTCTAGCGGGAGGGCCCTACAAGCAGTACTTC
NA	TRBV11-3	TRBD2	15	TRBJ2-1	CASSLVTSGELEQFF	TGTGCCAGTAGCTTAGTAACTAGCGGGGAGCTAGAGCAGTTCTTC
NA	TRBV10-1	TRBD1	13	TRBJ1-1	CANSRDRITEAFF	TGCGCCAACAGCCGGGACAGGATCACTGAAGCTTTCTTT
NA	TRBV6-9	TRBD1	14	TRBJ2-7	CASPRDRVQDVQYF	TGTGCCAGCCCCAGGGACAGGGTGCAAGACGTGCAATACTTC
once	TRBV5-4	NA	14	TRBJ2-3	CASSLAGTADTQYF	TGTGCCAGCAGCTTGGCCGGCACGGCAGATACGCAGTATTTT
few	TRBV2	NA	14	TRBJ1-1	CASKIRQALPEAFF	TGTGCCAGCAAGATTCGGCAGGCGCTTCCTGAAGCTTTCTTT
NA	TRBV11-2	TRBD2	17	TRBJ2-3	CARSPNRGSWLGDTLYF	TGTGCCAGGAGCCCGAATCGCGGGAGCTGGTTAGGAGATACGTTGTATTTT
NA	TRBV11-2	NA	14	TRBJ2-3	CASSLGPNTDTQYF	TGTGCTAGCAGCTTAGGCCCTAACACAGATACGCAGTATTTT
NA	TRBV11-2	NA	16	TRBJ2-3	CASSLGEGAYTDKQYF	TGTGCCAGCAGCTTAGGGGAGGGGGCCTACACAGATAAGCAGTATTTT
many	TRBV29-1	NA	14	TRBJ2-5	CSVDNWTEQETQYF	TGCAGCGTTGACAACTGGACAGAGCAAGAGACCCAGTACTTC
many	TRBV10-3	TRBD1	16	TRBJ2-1	CAISGFSGQAYNEQFF	TGTGCCATCAGTGGGTTTTCGGGACAGGCCTACAATGAGCAGTTCTTC
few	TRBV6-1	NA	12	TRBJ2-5	CASSEATETQHF	TGTGCCAGCAGTGAAGCAACAGAGACCCAGCACTTC
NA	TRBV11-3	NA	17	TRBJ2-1	CASSLGRGEWGVGEQSF	TGTGCCAGCAGCTTAGGTAGGGGGGAGTGGGGTGTCGGTGAGCAGTCCTTC
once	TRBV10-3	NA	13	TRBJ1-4	CAINGSFPYELFF	TGTGCCATCAATGGGTCATTCCCGTATGAACTGTTTTTT
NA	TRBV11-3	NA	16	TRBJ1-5	CASSEGLAGGTDMQHF	TGTGCCAGCAGCGAGGGACTAGCGGGAGGCACAGACATGCAGCATTTT
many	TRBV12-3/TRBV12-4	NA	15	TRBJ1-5	CASSLGRTENQPQHF	TGTGCCAGCAGTTTAGGTCGGACGGAAAATCAGCCCCAGCATTTT
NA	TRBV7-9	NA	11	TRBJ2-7	CVSSPLSEQYF	TGTGTCAGCAGCCCCCTAAGTGAGCAGTACTTC
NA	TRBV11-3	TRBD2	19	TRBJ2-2	CASSSWTSWREGNTGELFF	TGTGCCAGCAGCTCCTGGACTAGCTGGAGAGAGGGGAACACCGGGGAGCTGTTTTTT
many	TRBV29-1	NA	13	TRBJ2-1	CSVAQDEHNEQFF	TGCAGCGTTGCCCAGGACGAACACAATGAGCAGTTCTTC
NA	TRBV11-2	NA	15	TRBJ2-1	CASNLEGGSIGEQSF	TGTGCCAGCAACTTAGAGGGAGGAAGTATCGGTGAACAGTCCTTC